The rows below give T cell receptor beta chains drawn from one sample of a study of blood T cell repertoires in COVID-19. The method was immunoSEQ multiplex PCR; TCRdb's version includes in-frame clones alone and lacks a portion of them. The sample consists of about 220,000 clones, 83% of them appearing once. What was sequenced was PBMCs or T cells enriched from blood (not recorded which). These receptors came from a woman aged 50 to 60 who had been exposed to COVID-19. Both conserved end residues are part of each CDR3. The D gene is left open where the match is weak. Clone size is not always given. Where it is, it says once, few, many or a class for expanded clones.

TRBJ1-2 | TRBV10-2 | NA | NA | CASSGGGPNYGYTF | TGCGCCAGCAGTGGGGGAGGCCCTAACTATGGCTACACCTTC
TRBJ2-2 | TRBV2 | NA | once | CASRGGQVIPAANTGELFF | TGTGCCAGCAGGGGAGGACAGGTCATACCCGCAGCGAACACCGGGGAGCTGTTTTTT
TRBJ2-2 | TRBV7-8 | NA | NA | CASSSTAWGNTGELFF | TGTGCCAGCAGCTCGACCGCTTGGGGCAACACCGGGGAGCTGTTTTTT
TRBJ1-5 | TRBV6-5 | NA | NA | CASRSYTGGQPQHF | TGTGCCAGCAGATCTTATACGGGAGGTCAGCCCCAGCATTTT
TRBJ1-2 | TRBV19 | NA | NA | CASSRNQGYGYTF | TGTGCCAGTAGTAGAAATCAGGGGTATGGCTACACCTTC
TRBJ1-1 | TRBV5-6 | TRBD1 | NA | CASSTGTGRTEAFF | TGTGCCAGCAGCACCGGGACAGGGAGAACTGAAGCTTTCTTT
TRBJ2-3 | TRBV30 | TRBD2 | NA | CAWGSGGAGTDTQYF | TGTGCCTGGGGTAGCGGGGGGGCCGGCACAGATACGCAGTATTTT
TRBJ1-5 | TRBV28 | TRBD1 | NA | CASSLSTGVSGQPQHF | TGTGCCAGCAGTTTATCGACAGGGGTGTCGGGTCAGCCCCAGCATTTT
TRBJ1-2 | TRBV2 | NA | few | CASSDRGREGYGYTF | TGTGCCAGCAGTGATCGGGGGCGGGAGGGCTATGGCTACACCTTC
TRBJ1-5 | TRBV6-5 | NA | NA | CASSSPGTQHF | TGTGCCAGCAGTTCCCCAGGGACCCAGCATTTT
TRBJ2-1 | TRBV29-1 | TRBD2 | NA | CSVELAGAYNEQFF | TGCAGCGTTGAGCTAGCGGGCGCCTACAATGAGCAGTTCTTC
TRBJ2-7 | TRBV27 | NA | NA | CASSPGSVPYEQYF | TGTGCCAGCAGCCCGGGAAGTGTCCCCTACGAGCAGTACTTC
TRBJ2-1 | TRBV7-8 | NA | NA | CASSFFRGWDNEQFF | TGTGCCAGCAGCTTTTTCAGGGGCTGGGACAATGAGCAGTTCTTC